This T cell receptor beta chain was found in a study of technical replicates of blood from a few donors. Repertoires were generated with immunoSEQ multiplex PCR, while TCRdb's copy carries only in-frame clones and drops some. The sample holds 80,000 to 95,000 clones, around 96% seen once. Germline CDR1 is MDHEN and CDR2 is SYDVKM. The CDR3 contains 17 residues. V shed 2 bases and J 0 bases; nucleotides not matched to a gene: 7. This sequence originates from a human donor in good health. The chain employs TRBV28 and TRBJ2-1; 7 bases agree with TRBD2. The sample consisted of T cells isolated from PBMCs. CDR3 sequence reads: CASSLPPGGSSYNEQFF. Written as DNA, the CDR3 is TGTGCCAGCAGTTTACCCCCGGGCGGGAGCTCCTACAATGAGCAGTTCTTC.